The 29 T cell receptor beta chains given below trace back to one sample, sequenced in a study of T-cell reconstitution after alpha-beta-depleted transplantation in children. The library targeted TCRbeta and was prepared with unique molecular identifiers. Each CDR3 protein gets one entry after TCRdb re-called the PCR reads with MiXCR. Of fewer than 750,000 distinct CDR3 sequences in the sample, about 21% were seen once. Here the sequenced sample was PBMCs, mostly from graft donor cells, taken 360 days after TCRalphabeta/CD19-depleted stem cell transplant. The source of these receptors is a boy younger than two who had a stem cell transplant for acute myeloid leukemia, so the T cells may come from the graft donor.

There are many counts of this clonotype. V and J are TRBV29-1 and TRBJ2-5; TRBD1 aligns across 7 bases. The CDR3 covers 13 residues. Germline V gene sequence: CDR1 SQVTM, CDR2 ANQGSEA. Unmatched junction bases numbered 6, after V lost 4 bases and J lost 4 bases. This chain's CDR3 is CSVGGGRPETQYF. The CDR3 DNA follows: TGCAGCGTTGGAGGGGGCAGGCCAGAGACCCAGTACTTC.

V is TRBV6-5 and J is TRBJ2-7; no definite D call. The V gene's germline CDR1 is MNHEY and CDR2 SVGAGI. V lost 0 bases and J 2 bases, leaving 11 bases between the germline ends. This CDR3 has 15 amino acids. For the CDR3, the DNA is TGTGCCAGCAGTTACTCGACCGTCGGACCCTACGAGCAGTACGTC. Amino acids: CASSYSTVGPYEQYV.

This clonotype was counted many times. The J gene is TRBJ2-6, the V gene TRBV7-9, with 7 bases that match TRBD2. The CDR3 runs to 15 residues. Trimming removed 5 bases from V and 3 bases from J; junction bases left unmatched: 4. In germline, CDR1 is SEHNR, CDR2 FQNEAQ (reference sequence). The chain's CDR3 is CASSPGTIGANVLTF. The CDR3 nucleotides are TGTGCCAGCAGCCCGGGGACTATTGGGGCCAACGTCCTGACTTTC.

This clonotype was seen a handful of times. V usage is TRBV20-1 and J usage is TRBJ2-1; 8 bases fit TRBD1. The V gene's germline CDR1 is DFQATT and CDR2 SNEGSKA (reference sequence). CDR3 length equals 14 residues. CDR3 DNA sequence: TGCAGCGGCCTATCGACAGGGGTCTACAATGAGCAGTTCTTC. Translation gives CSGLSTGVYNEQFF.

This clonotype occurred many times. The CDR3 DNA reads TGCGCCAGCAGCTTGCACAGCGGGGGGCCTCAAGAGACCCAGTACTTC. It specifies CASSLHSGGPQETQYF. The chain employs TRBV5-1 and TRBJ2-5, with 9 bases lining up with TRBD2. The CDR3 totals 16 residues. V lost 1 base and J lost 2; bases outside the gene matches: 6. Germline lookup yields CDR1 SGHRS and CDR2 YFSETQ. The entire variable domain, with the rest obtained from reference TRBV5-1 and TRBJ2-5, is as follows: KAGVTQTPRYLIKTRGQQVTLSCSPISGHRSVSWYQQTPGQGLQFLFEYFSETQRNKGNFPGRFSGRQFSNSRSEMNVSTLELGDSALYLCASSLHSGGPQETQYFGPGTRLLVL.

This clonotype was counted between two and nine times. This rearrangement joins TRBV28 to TRBJ2-3, with TRBD1 identical over 10 bases. The CDR3 runs to 16 residues. Trimming cost V 4 bases and J 4 bases; bases outside gene matches: 8. Germline-derived CDR1 and CDR2 are MDHEN and SYDVKM. Here the CDR3 DNA reads TGTGCCAGCAGTTCACCGGGACAGGGGTCGGCAGATACGCAGTATTTT. Encoded protein: CASSSPGQGSADTQYF.

This clonotype showed up just a few times. This chain links TRBV12-3 or TRBV12-4 with TRBJ2-5; 11 nucleotides agree with TRBD1. V dropped 10 bases and J dropped 5; count of bases not matched to a gene: 18. There are 17 residues in the CDR3. CDR3 in amino acids: CATQHPRGTGGPETQYF. The CDR3 DNA reads TGTGCCACCCAGCACCCAAGAGGGACAGGGGGTCCGGAGACCCAGTACTTC.

This clonotype was picked up many times. The chain recombines TRBV7-9 with TRBJ2-7; D unclear. V lost 4 bases, J lost 5 bases, and 9 bases lay in between. This CDR3 is built from 12 residues. In germline, CDR1 is SEHNR, CDR2 FQNEAQ (reference sequence). CDR3 amino acids: CASSYLPHEQYV. DNA for the CDR3: TGTGCCAGCAGCTATCTACCCCACGAGCAGTACGTC.

This sequence joins TRBV6-9 and TRBJ2-7; 7 positions agree with TRBD2. Germline CDR1 is MNHGY and CDR2 is SVAAGI. CDR3 length: 10 residues. After removal of 11 bases from V and 12 bases from J, the junction contained 10 bases not matched to a gene. The CDR3: CAGAGSKRYV. The CDR3 nucleotides are TGTGCCGGAGCGGGGAGTAAGCGGTACGTC.

This chain joins TRBV5-1 and TRBJ1-1, with TRBD1 identical over 8 bases. With V trimmed by 1 base and J by 0 bases, 8 bases remained unmatched. Germline V lookup: CDR1 SGHRS, CDR2 YFSETQ. The CDR3 contains 17 residues. CDR3 in DNA: TGCGCCAGCAGCTTGAGGGGCAGGGGGCTCATGAACACTGAAGCTTTCTTT. Translation: CASSLRGRGLMNTEAFF.

In this sample, this clonotype turned up many times. The V gene is TRBV29-1, the J gene TRBJ2-7, with 8 bases lining up with TRBD1. V lost 6 bases and J lost 6; bases outside the gene matches: 10. This CDR3 has 13 residues. From germline, CDR1 is SQVTM and CDR2 ANQGSEA. The CDR3 bases are TGCAGCGTCCCCAGGGGGCAAACAGGCGAGCAGTACTTC. Its protein product is CSVPRGQTGEQYF.

The chain is built from TRBV20-1 and TRBJ2-5, with 8 nucleotides matching TRBD2. Per germline, CDR1 DFQATT and CDR2 SNEGSKA (reference sequence). J was trimmed by 4 bases and V by 6 bases; bases with no gene match: 7. There are 13 residues in the CDR3. The CDR3 DNA reads as TGCAGTGCCAATCGGGGGGGCCCAGAGACCCAGTACTTC. This gives the protein CSANRGGPETQYF.

The CDR3 reads CATKAEGRNQPQHF. CDR3 DNA: TGTGCCACCAAGGCCGAGGGCCGTAATCAGCCCCAGCATTTT. The rearrangement uses TRBV12-3 or TRBV12-4 and TRBJ1-5, with D uncertain. Trimming shortened V by 10 bases and J by 4 bases, and 17 bases separated the two germline ends. The CDR3 runs 14 residues.

Many counts were recorded for this clonotype. V usage is TRBV16 and J usage is TRBJ1-5; D gene unclear. The length of the CDR3 is 14 residues. Germline assignment: CDR1 KGHSY and CDR2 FQNENV. Trimming stripped 4 bases from V and 5 bases from J, with 12 bases between. The CDR3 loop reads CASSPTSTDQPQHF. The CDR3 nucleotides are TGTGCCAGCAGCCCAACCTCCACGGATCAGCCCCAGCATTTT.

The chain carries TRBV11-2 and TRBJ2-5; D is unresolved. Trimming shortened V by 3 bases and J by 0 bases, and 17 bases separated the two germline ends. The CDR3 loop spans 17 amino acids. Per germline, CDR1 SGHAT and CDR2 FQNNGV. The CDR3 loop reads CASSFIGPSRNQETQYF. CDR3 DNA sequence: TGTGCCAGCAGCTTTATCGGCCCCTCCCGCAACCAAGAGACCCAGTACTTC.

The table lists this clonotype with a few counts. The chain uses TRBV12-3 or TRBV12-4 and TRBJ2-5; 8 bases line up with TRBD1. With 0 bases clipped from V and 3 bases from J, the junction kept 9 bases outside the gene matches. The CDR3 runs 17 residues. CDR3 nucleotide sequence: TGTGCCAGCAGTTTAGCGCAGGCAGGGGGCATTGAAGAGACCCAGTACTTC. Translating gives CASSLAQAGGIEETQYF.

This clonotype has just a few counts. This chain connects TRBV6-2 or TRBV6-3 to TRBJ2-7; perhaps TRBD2 as D (6 bases). Germline CDR1 MNHEY, CDR2 SVGEGT. Trimming pared 2 bases from V and 2 bases from J, leaving 13 bases between. This CDR3 comprises 15 residues. The CDR3 sequence is CASSYRGMFTYEQYF. The CDR3 nucleotides are TGTGCCAGCAGTTACCGCGGGATGTTTACCTACGAGCAGTACTTC.

V usage is TRBV7-2 and J usage is TRBJ2-3; no reliable D call. CDR1 and CDR2 (germline): SGHTA, FQGNSA. The CDR3 covers 13 residues. The V and J ends lost 4 bases and 5 bases respectively, with 10 bases between them. The CDR3: CASSSRSEDTQYF. The CDR3 bases are TGTGCCAGCAGCTCCCGCTCAGAAGATACGCAGTATTTT.

This chain joins TRBV25-1 and TRBJ2-2; 10 bases align to TRBD2. Looked up from germline, CDR1 is MGHDK and CDR2 is SYGVNS. The CDR3 is 17 amino acids. The V gene end was trimmed by 1 base and the J gene end by 3 bases; junction bases not matched to a gene: 5. This CDR3 is CASSEWIAGGHTGELFF. CDR3 bases: TGTGCCAGCAGTGAATGGATAGCGGGGGGCCACACCGGGGAGCTGTTTTTT.

The rearrangement uses TRBV11-2 and TRBJ2-5; TRBD2 matches at 11 bases. Trimming cost V 3 bases and J 5 bases; bases outside gene matches: 8. The CDR3 spans 16 residues. The germline V gene encodes CDR1 SGHAT and CDR2 FQNNGV. The CDR3: CASSFPLAGDAETQYF. CDR3 nucleotides: TGTGCCAGCAGCTTCCCACTAGCGGGGGATGCGGAGACCCAGTACTTC.

This clonotype was counted a few times. The rearrangement joins TRBV7-2 to TRBJ1-4; D unresolved. The V gene's germline CDR1 is SGHTA and CDR2 FQGNSA. Deletions cut 5 bases from V and 3 bases from J, with 13 bases between. CDR3 length: 15 residues. CDR3 loop: CASSLNGHPNEKLFF. The DNA of the CDR3 is TGTGCCAGCAGCCTAAACGGCCACCCTAATGAAAAACTGTTTTTT.

The rearrangement uses TRBV20-1 and TRBJ2-5; the D is unclear. The ends were cut back, 7 bases at V and 6 bases at J, with 12 bases in the middle. The CDR3 loop spans 11 amino acids. Germline V gene sequence: CDR1 DFQATT, CDR2 SNEGSKA (reference sequence). The CDR3 spells CSGSVTKTQYF. The CDR3 region has the DNA TGCAGTGGTTCAGTAACAAAGACCCAGTACTTC.

This clonotype was counted at least ten times. The chain combines TRBV12-3 or TRBV12-4 with TRBJ2-1; 8 positions agree with TRBD1. The CDR3 has 16 amino acids. After removal of 5 bases from V and 6 bases from J, the junction contained 12 bases not matched to a gene. CDR3 in DNA: TGTGCCAGCAGTAAGAACTCAGGGGGCGCATCCAATGAGCAGTTCTTC. This sequence encodes CASSKNSGGASNEQFF.

This clonotype was picked up many times. The rearrangement links TRBV20-1 to TRBJ2-1; D assignment may be TRBD1 or TRBD2 (5 bases each). The CDR3 covers 15 residues. Looked up from germline, CDR1 is DFQATT and CDR2 is SNEGSKA (reference sequence). The V gene lost 1 base and the J gene lost 2 bases, with 12 bases spanning the gap. The DNA of the CDR3 is TGCAGTGCTAGAGCCTGGGGGACCCCCTACAATGAGCAGTTCTTC. It is translated as CSARAWGTPYNEQFF.

The CDR3 DNA reads TGCGCCAGCAGTTTGGGAGGGATGCAAGAGACCCAGTACTTC. Translated: CASSLGGMQETQYF. The rearrangement uses TRBV10-2 and TRBJ2-5; 7 bases agree with TRBD2. The trim removed 5 bases at V and 2 bases at J, leaving 5 bases unmatched. Germline CDR1 and CDR2: WSHSY and SAAADI. This CDR3 has 14 residues.

This clonotype was recorded at least ten times. This chain links TRBV5-1 with TRBJ1-2; D ambiguous. Germline CDR1 reads SGHRS; CDR2 reads YFSETQ. V lost 0 bases and J lost 4, with 13 bases in between. This CDR3 has 15 amino acids. The CDR3 DNA reads TGCGCCAGCAGCTTGGGCAATGAGCAGAGCTATGGCTACACCTTC. Translating it yields CASSLGNEQSYGYTF. The full variable domain, its missing parts supplied by reference TRBV5-1 and TRBJ1-2, is KAGVTQTPRYLIKTRGQQVTLSCSPISGHRSVSWYQQTPGQGLQFLFEYFSETQRNKGNFPGRFSGRQFSNSRSEMNVSTLELGDSALYLCASSLGNEQSYGYTFGSGTRLTVV.

The chain combines TRBV4-2 with TRBJ2-3; D is uncertain. Per the germline V gene, CDR1 is LGHNA and CDR2 is YNFKEQ. There are 16 residues in the CDR3. Trimming took off 1 base at V and 2 bases at J, with 13 bases between the two ends. CDR3: CASSQAGSVNTDTQYF. DNA of the CDR3: TGTGCCAGCAGCCAAGCTGGTTCGGTAAACACAGATACGCAGTATTTT.

The CDR3, as DNA: TGTGCCAGCAGCCCCCTGGACAGCTCCTACGAGCAGTACGTC. Translating it yields CASSPLDSSYEQYV. The V gene is TRBV5-5, the J gene TRBJ2-7, with D maybe TRBD1 (6 bases). CDR1 and CDR2 (germline): SGHKS, YYEKEE (reference sequence). CDR3 length equals 14 residues. Trimming stripped 4 bases from V and 0 bases from J, with 11 bases between.

The table lists this clonotype with a few counts. The CDR3 coding sequence is TGTGCCAGCAGCCCAAGGGCCCCGGGATATGAAAAACTGTTTTTT. This gives the protein CASSPRAPGYEKLFF. J is TRBJ1-4 and V is TRBV3-1, with D unresolved. The CDR3 sequence is 15 residues long. Germline CDR1 reads LGHDT; CDR2 reads YNNKEL (reference sequence). The V gene lost 4 bases and the J gene lost 6 bases, with 15 bases spanning the gap.